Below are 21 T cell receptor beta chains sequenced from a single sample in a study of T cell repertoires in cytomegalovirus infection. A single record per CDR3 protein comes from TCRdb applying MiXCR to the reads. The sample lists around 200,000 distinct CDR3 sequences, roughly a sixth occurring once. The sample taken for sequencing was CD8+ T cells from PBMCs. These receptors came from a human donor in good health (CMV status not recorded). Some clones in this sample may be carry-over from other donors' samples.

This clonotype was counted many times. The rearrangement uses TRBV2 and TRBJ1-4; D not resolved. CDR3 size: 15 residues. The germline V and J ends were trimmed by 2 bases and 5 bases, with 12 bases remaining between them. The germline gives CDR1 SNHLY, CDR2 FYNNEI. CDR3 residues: CASSEFGQENEKLFF. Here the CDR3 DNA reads TGTGCCAGCAGTGAATTCGGGCAGGAAAATGAAAAACTGTTTTTT.

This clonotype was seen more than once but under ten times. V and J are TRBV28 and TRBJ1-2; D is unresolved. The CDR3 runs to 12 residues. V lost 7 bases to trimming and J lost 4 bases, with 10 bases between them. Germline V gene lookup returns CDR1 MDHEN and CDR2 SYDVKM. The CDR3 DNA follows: TGTGCCAGCAACGGGGTTAGCTATGGCTACACCTTC. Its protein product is CASNGVSYGYTF.

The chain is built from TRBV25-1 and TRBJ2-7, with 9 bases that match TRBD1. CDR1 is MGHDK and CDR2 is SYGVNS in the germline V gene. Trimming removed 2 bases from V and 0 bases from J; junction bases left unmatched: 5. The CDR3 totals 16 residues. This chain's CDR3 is CASSEPGTGSSYEQYF. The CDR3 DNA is TGTGCCAGCAGTGAACCCGGGACAGGGAGCTCCTACGAGCAGTACTTC.

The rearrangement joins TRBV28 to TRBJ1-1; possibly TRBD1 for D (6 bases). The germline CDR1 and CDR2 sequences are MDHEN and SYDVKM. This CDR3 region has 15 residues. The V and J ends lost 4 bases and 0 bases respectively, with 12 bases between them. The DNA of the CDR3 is TGTGCCAGCAGTTGGGGGCCCAAGATGAACACTGAAGCTTTCTTT. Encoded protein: CASSWGPKMNTEAFF.

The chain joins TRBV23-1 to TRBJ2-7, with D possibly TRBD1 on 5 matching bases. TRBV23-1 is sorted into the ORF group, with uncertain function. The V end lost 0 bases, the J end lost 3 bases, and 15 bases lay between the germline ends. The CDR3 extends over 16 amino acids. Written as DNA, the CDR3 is TGCGCCAGCAGTCAATCAAGGGGCGCTTTGGGCTACGAGCAGTACTTC. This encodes CASSQSRGALGYEQYF.

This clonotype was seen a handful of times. CDR3 sequence (DNA): TGTGCCAGCAGCTTCCTTAAGGGGACTGAAGCTTTCTTT. Its translation: CASSFLKGTEAFF. The gene calls are TRBV7-6 and TRBJ1-1; possible D gene TRBD1, 5 bases. Germline loops: CDR1 SGHVS, CDR2 FNYEAQ. The CDR3 has 13 amino acids. V was trimmed by 3 bases and J by 5 bases, leaving 10 bases between them.

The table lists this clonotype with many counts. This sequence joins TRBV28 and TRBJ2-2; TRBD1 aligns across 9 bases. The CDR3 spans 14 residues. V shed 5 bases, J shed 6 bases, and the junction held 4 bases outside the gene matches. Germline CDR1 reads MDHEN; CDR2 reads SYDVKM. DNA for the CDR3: TGTGCCAGCAGTCCCGACAGGGGGTCCGGGGAGCTGTTTTTT. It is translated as CASSPDRGSGELFF.

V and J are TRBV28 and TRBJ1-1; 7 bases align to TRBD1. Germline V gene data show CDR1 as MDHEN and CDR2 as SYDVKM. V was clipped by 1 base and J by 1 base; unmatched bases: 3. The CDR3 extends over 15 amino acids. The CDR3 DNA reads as TGTGCCAGCAGTTTATCCTACAGGGGGAACACTGAAGCTTTCTTT. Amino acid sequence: CASSLSYRGNTEAFF. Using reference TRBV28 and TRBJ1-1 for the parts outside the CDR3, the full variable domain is DVKVTQSSRYLVKRTGEKVFLECVQDMDHENMFWYRQDPGLGLRLIYFSYDVKMKEKGDIPEGYSVSREKKERFSLILESASTNQTSMYLCASSLSYRGNTEAFFGQGTRLTVV.

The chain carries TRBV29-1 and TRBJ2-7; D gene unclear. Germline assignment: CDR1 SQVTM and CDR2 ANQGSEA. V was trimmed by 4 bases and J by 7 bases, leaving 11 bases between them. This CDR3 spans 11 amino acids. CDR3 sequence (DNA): TGCAGCGTTGGGACGCCTGGGGAGCAGTACTTC. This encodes CSVGTPGEQYF.

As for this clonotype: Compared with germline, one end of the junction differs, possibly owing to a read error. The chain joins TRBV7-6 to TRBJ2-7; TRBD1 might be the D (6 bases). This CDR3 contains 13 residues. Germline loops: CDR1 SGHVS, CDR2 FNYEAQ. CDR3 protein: CASSIAGTNEQYF. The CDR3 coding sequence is TGTGCCAGCAGCATAGCAGGGACAAACGAGCAGTACTTC.

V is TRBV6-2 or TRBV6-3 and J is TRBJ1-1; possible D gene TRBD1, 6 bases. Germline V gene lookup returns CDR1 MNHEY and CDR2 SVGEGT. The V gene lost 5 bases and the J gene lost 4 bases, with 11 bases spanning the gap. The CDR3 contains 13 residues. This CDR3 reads CASSAGRGTEAFF. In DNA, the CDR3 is TGTGCCAGCAGTGCAGGCAGGGGCACTGAAGCTTTCTTT.

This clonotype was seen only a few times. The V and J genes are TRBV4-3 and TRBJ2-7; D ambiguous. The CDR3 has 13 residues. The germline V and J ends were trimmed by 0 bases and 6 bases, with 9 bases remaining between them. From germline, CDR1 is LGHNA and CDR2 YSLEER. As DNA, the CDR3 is TGCGCCAGCAGCCAAGATAGGGTGGGCGAGCAGTACTTC. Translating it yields CASSQDRVGEQYF.

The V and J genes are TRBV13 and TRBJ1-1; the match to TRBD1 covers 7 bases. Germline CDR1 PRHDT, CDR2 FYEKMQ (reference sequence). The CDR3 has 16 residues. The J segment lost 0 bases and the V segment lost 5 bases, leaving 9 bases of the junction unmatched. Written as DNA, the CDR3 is TGTGCCAGCAGCGCAGGGGGGTCCCTCATGAACACTGAAGCTTTCTTT. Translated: CASSAGGSLMNTEAFF.

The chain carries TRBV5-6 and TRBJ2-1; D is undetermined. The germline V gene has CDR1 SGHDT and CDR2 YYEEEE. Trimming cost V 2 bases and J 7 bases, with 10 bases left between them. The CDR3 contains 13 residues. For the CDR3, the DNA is TGTGCCAGCAGCTTCCCCCCAGCGAATGAGCAGTTCTTC. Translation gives CASSFPPANEQFF.

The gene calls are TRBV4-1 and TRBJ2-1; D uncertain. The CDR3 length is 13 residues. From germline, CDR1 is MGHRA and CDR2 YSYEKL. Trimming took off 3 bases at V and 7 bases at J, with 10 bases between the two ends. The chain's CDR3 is CASSQALRNEQFF. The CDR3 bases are TGCGCCAGCAGCCAGGCCCTCCGTAATGAGCAGTTCTTC.

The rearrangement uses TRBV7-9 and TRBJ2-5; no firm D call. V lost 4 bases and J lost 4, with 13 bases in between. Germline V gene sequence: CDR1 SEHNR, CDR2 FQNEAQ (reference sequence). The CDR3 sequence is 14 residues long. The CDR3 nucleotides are TGTGCCAGCAGCTCCCCCCCCCGAGGAGAGACCCAGTACTTC. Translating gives CASSSPPRGETQYF.

The CDR3 nucleotides read TGTGCCAGCAGCTTAAGGGCGGAGCTCGATGAGCAGTTCTTC. Amino acid sequence: CASSLRAELDEQFF. The chain uses TRBV11-3 and TRBJ2-1; no clear D. The germline V and J ends were trimmed by 2 bases and 8 bases, with 13 bases remaining between them. There are 14 residues in the CDR3. Germline V CDR1 and CDR2: SGHNT, YENEEA.

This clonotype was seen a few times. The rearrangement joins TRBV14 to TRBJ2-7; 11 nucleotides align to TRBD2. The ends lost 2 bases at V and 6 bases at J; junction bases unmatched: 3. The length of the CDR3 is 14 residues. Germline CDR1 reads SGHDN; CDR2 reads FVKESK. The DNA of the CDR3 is TGTGCCAGCAGCCAATACCTAGCGGGGGGCGAGCAGTACTTC. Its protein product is CASSQYLAGGEQYF.

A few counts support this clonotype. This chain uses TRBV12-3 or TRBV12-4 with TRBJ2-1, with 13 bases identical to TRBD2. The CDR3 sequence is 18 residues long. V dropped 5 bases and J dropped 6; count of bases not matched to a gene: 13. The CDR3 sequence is CASSIQTSGGARFNEQFF. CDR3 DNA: TGTGCCAGCAGTATCCAAACTAGCGGGGGGGCCCGATTCAATGAGCAGTTCTTC.

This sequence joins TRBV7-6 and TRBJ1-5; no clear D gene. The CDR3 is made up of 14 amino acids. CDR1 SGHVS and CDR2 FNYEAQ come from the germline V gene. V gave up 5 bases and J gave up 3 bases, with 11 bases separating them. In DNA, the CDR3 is TGTGCCAGCAGCCCGGCGGGGTTCAATCAGCCCCAGCATTTT. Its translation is CASSPAGFNQPQHF.

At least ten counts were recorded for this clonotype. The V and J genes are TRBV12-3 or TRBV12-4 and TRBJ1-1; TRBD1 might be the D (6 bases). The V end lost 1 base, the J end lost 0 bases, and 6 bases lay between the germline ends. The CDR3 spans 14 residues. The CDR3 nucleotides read TGTGCCAGCAGTTTAGGGGGGCTGAACACTGAAGCTTTCTTT. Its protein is CASSLGGLNTEAFF.